These T cell receptor beta chains were read from a single sample in a study of identical twins. TCRdb ran MiXCR on the 5' RACE reads and lists one entry per CDR3 protein. The sample has 700,000 or so distinct CDR3 sequences, less than 10% seen once. This sample was also put to use in a study of yellow fever vaccine responses in identical twins.

Sequencing was done on a sample of PBMCs. These TCRs come from a woman in her late teens or twenties in good health. Each CDR3 is given with its conserved first and last residue. Expanded clones get a size class; other rows say once, few or many, or leave the size out.

V gene: TRBV29-1; J gene: TRBJ2-2; clone size: many; CDR3 protein: CSVTTDREGTGELFF
V gene: TRBV11-1; J gene: TRBJ2-1; clone size: -; CDR3 protein: CASSSAGTSGGRKVNEQFF
V gene: TRBV6-5; J gene: TRBJ2-7; clone size: -; CDR3 protein: CASSYSIGGGHEQYF
V gene: TRBV6-5; J gene: TRBJ2-1; clone size: few; CDR3 protein: CASSYSAGATYNEQFF
V gene: TRBV7-2; J gene: TRBJ2-3; clone size: few; CDR3 protein: CASSLVSREDTQYF
V gene: TRBV18; J gene: TRBJ2-3; clone size: -; CDR3 protein: CASSPNQDTQYF
V gene: TRBV20-1; J gene: TRBJ2-3; clone size: few; CDR3 protein: CSAERGGGDTQYF
V gene: TRBV28; J gene: TRBJ2-7; clone size: few; CDR3 protein: CASSGTSGVYEQYF
V gene: TRBV4-2; J gene: TRBJ2-7; clone size: -; CDR3 protein: CASSQESGGPSAQYF
V gene: TRBV6-2/TRBV6-3; J gene: TRBJ2-2; clone size: many; CDR3 protein: CASRDGELFF
V gene: TRBV2; J gene: TRBJ2-3; clone size: many; CDR3 protein: CASSMLGGTDTQYF
V gene: TRBV27; J gene: TRBJ2-7; clone size: few; CDR3 protein: CASSRAGVADEQYF
V gene: TRBV28; J gene: TRBJ2-5; clone size: -; CDR3 protein: CASTAGVETQYF
V gene: TRBV6-1; J gene: TRBJ1-5; clone size: many; CDR3 protein: CASRSQGGNQPQHF
V gene: TRBV28; J gene: TRBJ2-7; clone size: -; CDR3 protein: CASSFIGTGAYSYEQYF
V gene: TRBV9; J gene: TRBJ2-1; clone size: -; CDR3 protein: CASSGDRGGNEQFF
V gene: TRBV6-1; J gene: TRBJ1-2; clone size: few; CDR3 protein: CASRSTGGAGYGYTF
V gene: TRBV12-3/TRBV12-4; J gene: TRBJ2-7; clone size: few; CDR3 protein: CASSLDRGLPSYEQYF
V gene: TRBV24-1; J gene: TRBJ2-1; clone size: -; CDR3 protein: CATSADRSYYNEQFF
V gene: TRBV6-2/TRBV6-3; J gene: TRBJ2-7; clone size: few; CDR3 protein: CASSYPAYGTIGYEQYF
V gene: TRBV27; J gene: TRBJ2-7; clone size: many; CDR3 protein: CASSLRDVNEQYF
V gene: TRBV7-9; J gene: TRBJ2-1; clone size: few; CDR3 protein: CASSLEGRQQFF
V gene: TRBV20-1; J gene: TRBJ2-1; clone size: few; CDR3 protein: CSASGRGPGEQFF
V gene: TRBV15; J gene: TRBJ2-5; clone size: few; CDR3 protein: CATSREAGAETQYF
V gene: TRBV4-3; J gene: TRBJ2-7; clone size: few; CDR3 protein: CASSQALAGGYEQYF
V gene: TRBV24-1; J gene: TRBJ2-1; clone size: many; CDR3 protein: CATSEPYNEQFF
V gene: TRBV7-9; J gene: TRBJ2-7; clone size: many; CDR3 protein: CASSSTAGPFSYEQYF
V gene: TRBV3-1; J gene: TRBJ2-7; clone size: many; CDR3 protein: CASSQDRGQYEQYF
V gene: TRBV4-2; J gene: TRBJ2-1; clone size: many; CDR3 protein: CASSPRLSYNEQFF
V gene: TRBV12-3/TRBV12-4; J gene: TRBJ2-7; clone size: many; CDR3 protein: CASRSSPDSGFYEQYF
V gene: TRBV14; J gene: TRBJ2-3; clone size: -; CDR3 protein: CASSQGPGADSTDTQYF
V gene: TRBV5-1; J gene: TRBJ2-1; clone size: few; CDR3 protein: CASSTGLADYNEQFF
V gene: TRBV28; J gene: TRBJ2-7; clone size: -; CDR3 protein: CASRGWTDEQYF
V gene: TRBV3-1; J gene: TRBJ2-2; clone size: many; CDR3 protein: CASSQGGADTGELFF
V gene: TRBV27; J gene: TRBJ2-1; clone size: few; CDR3 protein: CASSLFLGQVGNEQFF
V gene: TRBV7-8; J gene: TRBJ1-5; clone size: -; CDR3 protein: CASSQMELLNQPQHF
V gene: TRBV12-3/TRBV12-4; J gene: TRBJ2-2; clone size: -; CDR3 protein: CASSSPLQGDSNTGELFF
V gene: TRBV12-3/TRBV12-4; J gene: TRBJ1-5; clone size: many; CDR3 protein: CASRREGASSNQPQHF
V gene: TRBV20-1; J gene: TRBJ2-2; clone size: -; CDR3 protein: CSASLMHNTGELFF
V gene: TRBV4-1; J gene: TRBJ2-7; clone size: few; CDR3 protein: CASSQDRVAGLANEQYF
V gene: TRBV5-6; J gene: TRBJ2-7; clone size: -; CDR3 protein: CASSFRLAGGSEQYF
V gene: TRBV27; J gene: TRBJ2-2; clone size: few; CDR3 protein: CASSGLAGGSGELFF
V gene: TRBV20-1; J gene: TRBJ2-1; clone size: -; CDR3 protein: CSAGLATYNEQFF
V gene: TRBV4-3; J gene: TRBJ2-5; clone size: many; CDR3 protein: CASSQEFGGETQYF
V gene: TRBV4-1; J gene: TRBJ1-5; clone size: many; CDR3 protein: CASSQVRGRNQPQHF
V gene: TRBV29-1; J gene: TRBJ2-7; clone size: few; CDR3 protein: CSAKTGRTSYEQYF
V gene: TRBV10-3; J gene: TRBJ2-3; clone size: -; CDR3 protein: CAISEPHTQYF
V gene: TRBV11-2; J gene: TRBJ2-3; clone size: few; CDR3 protein: CASRPSPASGRVGDTQYF
V gene: TRBV7-9; J gene: TRBJ2-3; clone size: few; CDR3 protein: CASSLGNSGRTDTQYF
V gene: TRBV5-1; J gene: TRBJ2-2; clone size: few; CDR3 protein: CASRRTLSTGELFF
V gene: TRBV21-1; J gene: TRBJ2-1; clone size: few; CDR3 protein: CASSKRPGARGYKRREGRNEQFF
V gene: TRBV11-2; J gene: TRBJ2-2; clone size: -; CDR3 protein: CASSPQGPNTGELFF
V gene: TRBV12-3/TRBV12-4; J gene: TRBJ1-5; clone size: -; CDR3 protein: CASSQTGHNQPQHF
V gene: TRBV29-1; J gene: TRBJ2-4; clone size: -; CDR3 protein: CSVDLGVPGKNIQYF
V gene: TRBV27; J gene: TRBJ2-5; clone size: few; CDR3 protein: CATRRGETQYF
V gene: TRBV7-8; J gene: TRBJ2-5; clone size: few; CDR3 protein: CASSQGTAQETQYF
V gene: TRBV27; J gene: TRBJ2-1; clone size: few; CDR3 protein: CASRAVGGFYNEQFF
V gene: TRBV4-1; J gene: TRBJ1-1; clone size: many; CDR3 protein: CASSQGVKTEAFF